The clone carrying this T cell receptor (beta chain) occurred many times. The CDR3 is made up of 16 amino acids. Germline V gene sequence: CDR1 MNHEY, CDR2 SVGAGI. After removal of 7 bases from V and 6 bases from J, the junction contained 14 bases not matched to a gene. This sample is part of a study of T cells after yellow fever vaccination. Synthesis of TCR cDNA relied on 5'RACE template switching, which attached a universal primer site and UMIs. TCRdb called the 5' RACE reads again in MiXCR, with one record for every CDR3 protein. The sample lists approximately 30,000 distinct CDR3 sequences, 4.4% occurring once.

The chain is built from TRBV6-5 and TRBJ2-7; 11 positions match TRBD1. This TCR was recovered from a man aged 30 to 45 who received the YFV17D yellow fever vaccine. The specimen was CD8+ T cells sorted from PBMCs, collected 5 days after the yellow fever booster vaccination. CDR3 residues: CASTGQGALSGSEQYF. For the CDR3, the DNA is TGTGCCAGCACCGGACAGGGGGCTTTGTCGGGCTCCGAGCAGTACTTC.